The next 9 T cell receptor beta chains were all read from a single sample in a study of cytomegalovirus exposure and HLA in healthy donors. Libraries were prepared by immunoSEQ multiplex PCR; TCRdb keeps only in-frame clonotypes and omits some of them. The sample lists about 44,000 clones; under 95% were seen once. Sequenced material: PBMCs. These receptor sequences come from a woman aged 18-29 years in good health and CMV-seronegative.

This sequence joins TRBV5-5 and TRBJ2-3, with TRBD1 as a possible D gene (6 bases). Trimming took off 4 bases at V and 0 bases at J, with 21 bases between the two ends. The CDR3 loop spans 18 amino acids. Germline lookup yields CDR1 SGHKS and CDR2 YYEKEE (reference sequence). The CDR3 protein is CASSLAGTRHSSTDTQYF. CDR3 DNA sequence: TGTGCCAGCAGCCTCGCAGGGACACGACATTCTAGCACAGATACGCAGTATTTT. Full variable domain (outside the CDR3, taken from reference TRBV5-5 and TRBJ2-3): DAGVTQSPTHLIKTRGQQVTLRCSPISGHKSVSWYQQVLGQGPQFIFQYYEKEERGRGNFPDRFSARQFPNYSSELNVNALLLGDSALYLCASSLAGTRHSSTDTQYFGPGTRLTVL.

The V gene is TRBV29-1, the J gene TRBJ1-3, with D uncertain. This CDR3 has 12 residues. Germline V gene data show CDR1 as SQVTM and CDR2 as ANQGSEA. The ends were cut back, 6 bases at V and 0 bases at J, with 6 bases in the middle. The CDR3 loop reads CSVMSSGNTIYF. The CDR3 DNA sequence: TGCAGCGTGATGAGCTCTGGAAACACCATATATTTT.

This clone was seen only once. CDR3 DNA sequence: TGCGCCACCTTTTCTAGCGGGACCCTTCAGGACGAGCAGTACTTC. Translating gives CATFSSGTLQDEQYF. V usage is TRBV10-2 and J usage is TRBJ2-7, with 9 bases that match TRBD2. The junction had 15 bases not matched to a gene; V was cut back by 10 bases and J by 5 bases. Germline assignment: CDR1 WSHSY and CDR2 SAAADI. This CDR3 has 15 amino acids.

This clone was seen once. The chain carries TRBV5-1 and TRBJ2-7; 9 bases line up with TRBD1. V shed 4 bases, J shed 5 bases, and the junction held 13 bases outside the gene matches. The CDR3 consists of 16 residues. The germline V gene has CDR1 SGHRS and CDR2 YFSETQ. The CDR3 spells CASSRASGTGSNEQYF. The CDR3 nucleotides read TGCGCCAGCAGCCGGGCCTCCGGGACAGGGTCGAACGAGCAGTACTTC.

CDR3 sequence (DNA): TGCGCCAGCAGCCAACGGGACGGGGGGCCTTTGGGTACGCAGTATTTT. Translated, it gives CASSQRDGGPLGTQYF. The rearrangement joins TRBV5-1 to TRBJ2-3, with D possibly being TRBD2 (7 bases). Germline V gene lookup returns CDR1 SGHRS and CDR2 YFSETQ. The CDR3 extends over 16 amino acids. V lost 4 bases to trimming and J lost 8 bases, with 23 bases between them.

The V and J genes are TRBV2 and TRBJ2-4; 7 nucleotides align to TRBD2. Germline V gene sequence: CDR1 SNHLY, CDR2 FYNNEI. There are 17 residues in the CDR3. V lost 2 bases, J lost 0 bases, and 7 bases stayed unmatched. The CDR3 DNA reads TGTGCCAGCAGTGAACGTACGGGGGGAGAAGCCAAAAACATTCAGTACTTC. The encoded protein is CASSERTGGEAKNIQYF.

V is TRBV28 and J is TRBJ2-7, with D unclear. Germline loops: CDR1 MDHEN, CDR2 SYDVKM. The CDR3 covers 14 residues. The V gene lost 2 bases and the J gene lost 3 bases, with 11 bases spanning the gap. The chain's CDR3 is CASSLAGIDYEQYF. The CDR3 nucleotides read TGTGCCAGCAGTTTAGCAGGAATCGACTACGAGCAGTACTTC.

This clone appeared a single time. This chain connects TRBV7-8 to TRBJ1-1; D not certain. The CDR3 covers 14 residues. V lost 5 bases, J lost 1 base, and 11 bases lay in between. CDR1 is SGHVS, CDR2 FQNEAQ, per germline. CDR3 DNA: TGTGCCAGCAGCCGGGTGCGAGAGAACACTGAAGCTTTCTTT. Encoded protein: CASSRVRENTEAFF.

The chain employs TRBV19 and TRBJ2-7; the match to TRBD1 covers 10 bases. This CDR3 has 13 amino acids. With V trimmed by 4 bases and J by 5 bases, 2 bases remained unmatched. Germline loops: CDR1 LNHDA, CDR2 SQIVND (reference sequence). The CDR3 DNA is TGTGCCAGTAGTACAGACAGGGGGCACGAGCAGTACTTC. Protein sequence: CASSTDRGHEQYF.